This T cell receptor beta chain emerged from a study of blood T cell repertoires in COVID-19 (dated by TCRdb to about 2020). For the wider study: Samples covering the acute and convalescent phases of COVID-19 were provided by collaborators in the United States, Italy and Spain. The material from the prospective study consisted of cDNA or gDNA derived from T cells, B-cell-depleted T cells, or PBMCs. Subjects who had been exposed to COVID-19, were actively infected with it, or had recovered from it provided the deeply sampled blood TCRbeta repertoires that made up the dataset. The repertoires were released in a freely available public database meant as a resource for research on the immune response to SARS-CoV-2. Samples were obtained from the ongoing ImmuneRACE study (first 160 participants) and from over 1,000 subjects provided by 6 global collaborators. Sample metadata almost always included a de-identified subject ID, COVID-19 status, age in years and sex. Where available, HLA class I and class II types were taken from metadata supplied by the sample provider and were not determined by assay-based typing. Overall results and qualifications from the work: The amount of clinical and demographic metadata varied by source and participant and was provided uncurated.

Remarks on this clone: It lacks a known antigen. Base qualities were left out, and no much larger clone turns up one base away.

CDR1 and CDR2 are read off the germline V gene as MNHEY and SVGAGI. V lost 6 bases and J lost 3 bases; the stretch between them is 12 bases long. Spanning cysteine to phenylalanine, the CDR3 consists of 14 amino acids. CDR3 DNA is the only sequence kept; it has 42 bases, read in frame from the first base. TCRbeta CDR3 regions were amplified from genomic DNA by means of the immunoSEQ Assay, a bias-controlled multiplex PCR. Turning to the authors' computational methods: Within the assay, amplification of reference gene primers was used to estimate how many nucleated cells each sample contained. Sequence reads were collapsed and filtered to measure the absolute abundance of every unique TCRbeta CDR3 rearrangement. For each sample, productive Simpson clonality was calculated as the square root of Simpson's diversity index across productive rearrangements. Imported from immuneACCESS, the table was reduced by TCRdb to in-frame sequences with V and J called. These copies leave out some clones; in studies compared against another copy, an unresolved V gene accounts for under half, and the cause of the remainder is not known. The V and J calls and the clone size are those of that table, but D and trimming were determined from the DNA. Recorded for this sample are some 180,000 clones; under 85% of them occurred a single time. The ten largest make up about 6.4% of the sample.

Each collaborating institution followed its own protocols to collect whole blood in K2EDTA tubes. For TCRbeta analysis, collaborator samples were shipped as frozen whole blood, as isolated PBMCs, or as DNA extracted from either sample type. Sequencing used peripheral blood. The chain employs TRBV6-5 and TRBJ2-1; the D region possibly corresponds to TRBD1 (5 bases align). The origin of this receptor is a human donor in a cohort sampled during active COVID-19. The DNA is TGTGCCAGCAGAGGGGCCCCCCTCTACAATGAGCAGTTCTTC. Its coded protein is CASRGAPLYNEQFF.